A single sample is the source of the 12 T cell receptor beta chains below, sequenced in a study of CD8 T cells in ankylosing spondylitis. A single record per CDR3 protein comes from TCRdb applying MiXCR to the 5' RACE reads. The table records roughly 170,000 distinct CDR3 sequences, 9.8% of them present only once. The sample comprised blood, either unsorted or a sorted T cell fraction (not recorded which). These receptors were taken from a female donor with ankylosing spondylitis or in good health (not recorded which).

This clonotype was observed a few times. The chain is built from TRBV27 and TRBJ1-2; D ambiguous. The ends were cut back, 7 bases at V and 4 bases at J, with 13 bases in the middle. The CDR3 length is 13 residues. Germline loops: CDR1 MNHEY, CDR2 SMNVEV (reference sequence). In DNA, the CDR3 is TGTGCCAGCAAAGGGTCGGCGATCTATGGCTACACCTTC. This sequence encodes CASKGSAIYGYTF.

This clonotype turned up a few times. The CDR3 region has the DNA TGTGCCAGCAGCGTAGATCTAGCGGATACGCAGTATTTT. This encodes CASSVDLADTQYF. This rearrangement joins TRBV9 to TRBJ2-3, with a possible D match to TRBD2 (6 bases). The germline V gene has CDR1 SGDLS and CDR2 YYNGEE. The length of the CDR3 is 13 residues. V lost 0 bases, J lost 6 bases, and 8 bases lay in between.

The chain has TRBV20-1 and TRBJ1-1; 7 positions match TRBD1. The germline V gene has CDR1 DFQATT and CDR2 SNEGSKA (reference sequence). This CDR3 has 16 amino acids. Losses at the gene ends were 4 bases for V and 0 bases for J; bases not matched to a gene: 11. Here the CDR3 DNA reads TGCAGTGCTAAGGATAAAGGACAGGCCCTGAACACTGAAGCTTTCTTT. Translated, it gives CSAKDKGQALNTEAFF.

V gene TRBV4-3 combines with J gene TRBJ2-2; D uncertain. V was clipped by 0 bases and J by 5 bases, with 7 bases between them. The CDR3 loop spans 14 amino acids. Germline values: CDR1 LGHNA, CDR2 YSLEER. The CDR3 region is CASSQDRRTGELFF. DNA of the CDR3: TGCGCCAGCAGCCAAGACAGGAGAACCGGGGAGCTGTTTTTT.

At least ten counts were recorded for this clonotype. V usage is TRBV5-1 and J usage is TRBJ1-1; unclear D gene. Germline CDR1 and CDR2: SGHRS and YFSETQ. The V end was cut by 4 bases, the J end by 4 bases, with 5 bases between. CDR3 size: 11 residues. DNA of the CDR3: TGCGCCAGCAGCGTCGGCACTGAAGCTTTCTTT. Its protein product is CASSVGTEAFF.

Ten or more counts support this clonotype. The V call is TRBV7-2, the J call TRBJ1-6; no reliable D call. CDR1 and CDR2 (germline): SGHTA, FQGNSA. V shed 5 bases and J shed 0 bases, with 11 bases lying between them. The CDR3 is 16 amino acids. The CDR3 DNA reads as TGTGCCAGCAGCCTCTCTACAGACTCCTATAATTCACCCCTCCACTTT. This gives the protein CASSLSTDSYNSPLHF.

This clonotype was observed many times. V usage is TRBV12-3 or TRBV12-4 and J usage is TRBJ2-1; 7 bases fit TRBD1. Losses at the gene ends were 5 bases for V and 15 bases for J; bases not matched to a gene: 7. The CDR3 has 11 residues. The CDR3 region has the DNA TGTGCCAGCAGTGCCCAGGGGGTTCGGTTCTTC. This translates into CASSAQGVRFF.

This clonotype was seen more than once but under ten times. The chain links TRBV7-2 to TRBJ2-5, with 7 nucleotides matching TRBD1. The V segment lost 4 bases and the J segment 5 bases; nucleotides outside the gene matches: 13. This CDR3 is built from 16 residues. CDR1 SGHTA and CDR2 FQGNSA come from the germline V gene. This CDR3 reads CASSSPSTGWDETQYF. For the CDR3, the DNA is TGTGCCAGCAGCTCCCCTTCGACAGGGTGGGACGAGACCCAGTACTTC.

This clonotype came up a few times. The rearrangement uses TRBV15 and TRBJ2-7, with a tentative D call TRBD1 (6 bases). V was cut by 0 bases and J by 4 bases, with 10 bases left in between. Germline CDR1 is LNHNV and CDR2 is YYDKDF (reference sequence). The CDR3 sequence is 14 residues long. CDR3 protein: CATSRDSGQYEQYF. The CDR3 DNA sequence: TGTGCCACCAGCAGAGATAGTGGACAGTACGAGCAGTACTTC.

The chain couples TRBV6-1 to TRBJ2-6; 8 bases are shared with TRBD1. Germline trimming cut 3 bases from V and 0 bases from J; bases unmatched to any gene: 7. Germline CDR1 and CDR2: MNHNS and SASEGT. The CDR3 runs 18 residues. CDR3 loop: CASSEAPDRGSGANVLTF. The CDR3 nucleotides read TGTGCCAGCAGTGAGGCCCCTGACAGGGGCTCTGGGGCCAACGTCCTGACTTTC.

CDR3 nucleotides: TGTGCCAGCAGCTTAGTAGGGAGCACCTACAATGAGCAGTTCTTC. It is translated as CASSLVGSTYNEQFF. This chain joins TRBV7-9 and TRBJ2-1, with D tentatively TRBD2 (5 bases). The CDR3 totals 15 residues. Trimming removed 1 base at V and 2 bases at J, with 9 bases between. In germline, CDR1 is SEHNR, CDR2 FQNEAQ (reference sequence).

Regarding this clonotype: Since a much larger clone is just one base distant, this may be a read error. The chain recombines TRBV11-2 with TRBJ2-3, with D unresolved. From germline, CDR1 is SGHAT and CDR2 FQNNGV. The germline V and J ends were trimmed by 2 bases and 4 bases, with 16 bases remaining between them. The CDR3 is 16 amino acids. The CDR3 coding sequence is TGTGCCAGCAGCTTATTCCAGTCTAGTTTTGCAGATACGCAGTATTTT. Translating gives CASSLFQSSFADTQYF.